This T cell receptor (beta chain) was identified during a study of CD8 T cells in ankylosing spondylitis. TCRdb reanalysed the 5' RACE reads using MiXCR and keeps one entry per CDR3 protein. The table has about 130,000 distinct CDR3 sequences, approximately 10% seen once. Points from the study as a whole: Matched ankylosing spondylitis synovial fluid reportedly contained a significantly enriched population of disease-linked clones. Apparently characteristic of ankylosing spondylitis blood was a TCR beta motif (under ten highly homologous variants).

A note on this clonotype: The antigen is undetermined. Relative to the germline gene, one junction end is altered; a read error may explain this.

The CDR3 consists of 15 residues. The germline V gene encodes CDR1 SGHRS and CDR2 YFSETQ. The sequence was obtained from a female donor with ankylosing spondylitis or in good health (not recorded which). The chain combines TRBV5-1 with TRBJ2-1; 10 bases map to TRBD1. The source material was blood, either unsorted or a sorted T cell fraction (not recorded which). As DNA, the CDR3 is TGCGCTAGCAGCTTGGGGGGGACAGGGGACAATGAGCAGTTCTTC. It yields the protein CASSLGGTGDNEQFF. Full variable domain (missing parts from reference TRBV5-1 and TRBJ2-1): KAGVTQTPRYLIKTRGQQVTLSCSPISGHRSVSWYQQTPGQGLQFLFEYFSETQRNKGNFPGRFSGRQFSNSRSEMNVSTLELGDSALYLCASSLGGTGDNEQFFGPGTRLTVL.